Below, 31 T cell receptor beta chains from the same sample are listed, as sequenced in a study of identical twins. TCRdb passed the 5' RACE reads through MiXCR, listing each CDR3 protein once. The data contain roughly 770,000 distinct CDR3 sequences, roughly 18% of them seen just once; the ten biggest clones take up about an eighth. In addition, the sample was reused for a study of T cells expressing NK-cell markers.

Sequencing used PBMCs. The receptors were gathered from a woman between 18 and 30 years old in good health.

There are many counts of this clonotype. The chain employs TRBV6-1 and TRBJ1-2; D may be TRBD1 (5 bases). Germline V gene lookup returns CDR1 MNHNS and CDR2 SASEGT. V was clipped by 5 bases and J by 6 bases, with 16 bases between them. The CDR3 loop spans 14 amino acids. CDR3 protein: CASSRLTPDNGYTF. CDR3 DNA sequence: TGTGCCAGCAGTCGACTTACGCCGGACAATGGCTACACCTTC.

This clonotype occurred a few times. The chain carries TRBV29-1 and TRBJ2-3; unclear D gene. This CDR3 is built from 13 residues. Between the trimmed V and J ends, which lost 7 bases and 2 bases, there was a span of 13 bases. CDR1 is SQVTM and CDR2 is ANQGSEA in the germline V gene. CDR3 bases: TGCAGCGCCGACTTGACTCACACAGATACGCAGTATTTT. This sequence encodes CSADLTHTDTQYF.

A few counts support this clonotype. The chain couples TRBV20-1 to TRBJ2-2; D is ambiguous. V shed 6 bases and J shed 6 bases, with 17 bases lying between them. There are 14 residues in the CDR3. CDR1 is DFQATT, CDR2 SNEGSKA, per germline (reference sequence). The CDR3: CSAARGHVPGELFF. CDR3 DNA: TGCAGTGCCGCCCGTGGGCATGTTCCCGGGGAGCTGTTTTTT.

The chain is built from TRBV6-2 or TRBV6-3 and TRBJ2-3; D assignment may be TRBD1 or TRBD2 (6 bases each). CDR3 length: 17 amino acids. CDR1 and CDR2 from the germline V gene are MNHEY and SVGEGT. V was pared by 4 bases and J by 6 bases, with 23 bases between. Here the CDR3 reads CASSSRLRGTHGDTQYF. DNA for the CDR3: TGTGCCAGCAGTTCCCGCCTTCGGGGGACACATGGCGATACGCAGTATTTT.

This clonotype was observed a handful of times. The chain employs TRBV5-1 and TRBJ2-3; D is unclear. Germline CDR1 reads SGHRS; CDR2 reads YFSETQ. The CDR3 contains 11 residues. V gave up 6 bases and J gave up 2 bases, with 4 bases separating them. CDR3 bases: TGCGCCAGCATGTTCACAGATACGCAGTATTTT. This gives the protein CASMFTDTQYF.

This clonotype was detected only a few times. The chain carries TRBV6-1 and TRBJ1-6; D might be TRBD1 (5 bases). Germline CDR1 reads MNHNS; CDR2 reads SASEGT. The CDR3 consists of 17 residues. V dropped 7 bases and J dropped 5 bases, with 21 bases sitting between them. The DNA of the CDR3 is TGTGCCAGCACCCGATGGGGAAGGGGCCCCGATAATTCACCCCTCCACTTT. Amino acid sequence: CASTRWGRGPDNSPLHF.

The rearrangement links TRBV20-1 to TRBJ2-5, with D possibly being TRBD1 or TRBD2 (6 bases each). Germline V CDR1 and CDR2: DFQATT, SNEGSKA (reference sequence). CDR3 size: 11 residues. V lost 6 bases and J 5 bases, leaving 10 bases between the germline ends. CDR3: CSAGGFETQYF. In nucleotides, the CDR3 is TGCAGTGCGGGGGGCTTTGAGACCCAGTACTTC.

This clonotype was recorded a few times. This chain links TRBV27 with TRBJ1-5, with a weak D call TRBD1 (5 bases). V dropped 6 bases and J dropped 7 bases, with 16 bases sitting between them. CDR3 length equals 14 residues. The germline V gene has CDR1 MNHEY and CDR2 SMNVEV (reference sequence). The CDR3 spells CASRGLPPGQPQHF. The CDR3 nucleotides are TGTGCCAGCAGGGGACTCCCTCCTGGGCAGCCCCAGCATTTT.

The V gene is TRBV24-1, the J gene TRBJ2-3, with D perhaps TRBD1 (6 bases). V shed 3 bases and J shed 6 bases, with 12 bases lying between them. The CDR3 has 14 amino acids. Looked up from germline, CDR1 is KGHDR and CDR2 is SFDVKD. This CDR3 reads CATSDQNQGDTQYF. CDR3 sequence (DNA): TGTGCCACCAGTGATCAAAACCAGGGGGATACGCAGTATTTT.

This clonotype occurred a few times. CDR3 bases: TGTGCCAGCAGTGAGGCCGGACCCGAGAGGGAAAAACTGTTTTTT. Amino acids: CASSEAGPEREKLFF. The rearrangement joins TRBV25-1 to TRBJ1-4; D remains ambiguous. Germline CDR1 MGHDK, CDR2 SYGVNS. With 3 bases removed from V and 8 bases from J, the gap between germline ends came to 16 bases. The CDR3 runs to 15 residues. The full variable domain, its missing parts supplied by reference TRBV25-1 and TRBJ1-4, is EADIYQTPRYLVIGTGKKITLECSQTMGHDKMYWYQQDPGMELHLIHYSYGVNSTEKGDLSSESTVSRIRTEHFPLTLESARPSHTSQYLCASSEAGPEREKLFFGSGTQLSVL.

This clonotype was found a few times. V is TRBV5-1 and J is TRBJ2-7; TRBD1 agrees at 8 bases. Germline lookup yields CDR1 SGHRS and CDR2 YFSETQ. CDR3 length equals 15 residues. Trimming cost V 4 bases and J 7 bases; bases outside gene matches: 13. The CDR3 region is CASSTDRVTSGEQYF. CDR3 in DNA: TGCGCCAGCAGCACGGACAGGGTAACTTCGGGGGAGCAGTACTTC.

The chain is built from TRBV18 and TRBJ2-1; 7 nucleotides agree with TRBD2. The CDR3 runs 15 residues. V shed 4 bases and J 7 bases; nucleotides not matched to a gene: 10. The germline CDR1 and CDR2 sequences are KGHSH and LQKENI. CDR3 region: CASSQGREIGNEQFF. CDR3 nucleotide sequence: TGTGCCAGCTCACAGGGGCGGGAGATTGGAAATGAGCAGTTCTTC.

V usage is TRBV12-3 or TRBV12-4 and J usage is TRBJ1-1; TRBD1 matches at 8 bases. The CDR3 contains 14 residues. V shed 7 bases and J 6 bases; nucleotides not matched to a gene: 10. CDR3 DNA sequence: TGTGCCAGCACCGCCGTCCCGGGACAGGCTGAAGCTTTCTTT. It specifies CASTAVPGQAEAFF.

The chain is built from TRBV10-2 and TRBJ2-5, with D perhaps TRBD1 (6 bases). This CDR3 region has 14 residues. Looked up from germline, CDR1 is WSHSY and CDR2 is SAAADI. V was pared by 1 base and J by 10 bases, with 16 bases between. In DNA, the CDR3 is TGCGCCAGCAGTGAGTGGGGGCCGAAACCGTTCCAGTACTTC. Its protein product is CASSEWGPKPFQYF.

This clonotype was seen only a few times. CDR3 sequence reads: CSASGGAGNTGELFF. The CDR3 coding sequence is TGCAGTGCTAGTGGGGGGGCGGGGAACACCGGGGAGCTGTTTTTT. This chain connects TRBV20-1 to TRBJ2-2, with D possibly being TRBD2 (7 bases). The CDR3 has 15 amino acids. The V end was cut by 3 bases, the J end by 1 base, with 12 bases between. CDR1 DFQATT and CDR2 SNEGSKA come from the germline V gene (reference sequence).

The rearrangement links TRBV4-1 to TRBJ1-2; D remains unclear. The CDR3 totals 14 residues. Germline CDR1 and CDR2: MGHRA and YSYEKL. The germline V and J ends were trimmed by 3 bases and 8 bases, with 16 bases remaining between them. The CDR3: CASSHPTSAGGYTF. The CDR3 DNA sequence: TGCGCCAGCAGCCACCCGACAAGTGCGGGAGGCTACACCTTC.

This clonotype was detected only a few times. CDR3 sequence reads: CASSPPSSGAVGEQFF. The DNA of the CDR3 is TGTGCCAGCTCACCACCGTCTAGCGGGGCCGTCGGTGAGCAGTTCTTC. V and J are TRBV18 and TRBJ2-1; 9 nucleotides match TRBD2. V lost 0 bases and J lost 9; bases outside the gene matches: 9. This CDR3 contains 16 residues. Germline V lookup: CDR1 KGHSH, CDR2 LQKENI.

This clonotype was picked up a small number of times. The chain couples TRBV18 to TRBJ2-1; D perhaps matches TRBD1 (5 bases). This CDR3 has 15 residues. Germline loops: CDR1 KGHSH, CDR2 LQKENI. Trimming removed 6 bases at V and 10 bases at J, with 22 bases between. CDR3 sequence: CASSRDRSPLGEQFF. CDR3 DNA: TGTGCCAGCTCTCGTGACAGAAGCCCGCTTGGCGAGCAGTTCTTC.

The chain uses TRBV5-1 and TRBJ2-7, with 7 bases that match TRBD2. The germline gives CDR1 SGHRS, CDR2 YFSETQ. This CDR3 contains 16 residues. V lost 2 bases to trimming and J lost 6 bases; unmatched junction nucleotides: 14. The CDR3 DNA reads as TGCGCCAGCAGCTTAAAGGCGGGAGTAGTGGTCTCCGAGCAGTACTTC. This sequence encodes CASSLKAGVVVSEQYF.

This clonotype has more than one count but fewer than ten. This chain uses TRBV20-1 with TRBJ2-7; 13 positions agree with TRBD2. CDR1 is DFQATT, CDR2 SNEGSKA, per germline (reference sequence). Germline trimming cut 5 bases from V and 7 bases from J; bases unmatched to any gene: 14. There are 16 residues in the CDR3. The DNA for the CDR3 is TGCAGTGCTCGAACCTCACTAGCGGGAGGGCCTGGGGAGCAGTACTTC. Translation gives CSARTSLAGGPGEQYF.

This clonotype was recorded at least ten times. The chain couples TRBV6-1 to TRBJ2-3; 12 nucleotides align to TRBD1. CDR1 is MNHNS, CDR2 SASEGT, per germline. Trimming removed 4 bases from V and 4 bases from J; junction bases left unmatched: 3. This CDR3 is 15 amino acids long. Written as DNA, the CDR3 is TGTGCCAGCAGTGCCGGGACAGGGGGCGCAGATACGCAGTATTTT. It translates to CASSAGTGGADTQYF.

This clonotype was found many times. In nucleotides, the CDR3 is TGTGCCAGCAGCCCAACGGGGAACGAGCAGTACTTC. It specifies CASSPTGNEQYF. The chain couples TRBV7-6 to TRBJ2-7; D is possibly TRBD2 (5 bases). Germline CDR1 is SGHVS and CDR2 is FNYEAQ. There are 12 residues in the CDR3. The ends were cut back, 5 bases at V and 5 bases at J, with 10 bases in the middle.

The chain couples TRBV24-1 to TRBJ2-2, with 10 positions matching TRBD1. CDR1 and CDR2 (germline): KGHDR, SFDVKD. This CDR3 is built from 16 residues. The trim removed 4 bases at V and 5 bases at J, leaving 6 bases unmatched. CDR3 region: CATSDRTGGRTGELFF. The DNA for the CDR3 is TGTGCCACCAGTGACCGGACAGGGGGACGTACCGGGGAGCTGTTTTTT.

There are a few counts of this clonotype. The chain combines TRBV29-1 with TRBJ2-7; D is possibly TRBD1 or TRBD2 (5 bases each). Germline loops: CDR1 SQVTM, CDR2 ANQGSEA. V lost 7 bases and J lost 5, with 21 bases in between. The CDR3 has 14 residues. Here the CDR3 reads CSARPGPGAHEQYF. The CDR3 nucleotides are TGCAGCGCCCGTCCGGGACCCGGGGCCCACGAGCAGTACTTC.

This chain connects TRBV12-3 or TRBV12-4 to TRBJ1-3, with D unclear. The CDR3 has 13 amino acids. V shed 3 bases and J shed 2 bases, with 5 bases lying between them. For the CDR3, the DNA is TGTGCCAGCAGTTTGATCACTGGAAACACCATATATTTT. Translated: CASSLITGNTIYF.

Of note for this clonotype: One end of the junction fails to match germline, which may point to a read error. V gene TRBV14 combines with J gene TRBJ1-3; no clear D. CDR1 SGHDN and CDR2 FVKESK come from the germline V gene. This CDR3 is built from 13 residues. CDR3 nucleotide sequence: TGCGCCAGCAGCCGGGCCCCTGCGGACACCATATATTTT. Its translation: CASSRAPADTIYF.

This clonotype has a count of ten or more. The chain links TRBV29-1 to TRBJ1-2; TRBD1 is a possible D gene (6 bases). Trimming left V 6 bases short and J 6 bases short, with 23 bases between. Germline V gene data show CDR1 as SQVTM and CDR2 as ANQGSEA. The CDR3 covers 15 residues. As DNA, the CDR3 is TGCAGCGTCCATGGACAGACCGGGGATCCAGATGGCTACACCTTC. Translated: CSVHGQTGDPDGYTF.

This chain links TRBV20-1 with TRBJ2-3; TRBD2 matches 12 bases. J was trimmed by 1 base and V by 6 bases; bases with no gene match: 11. This CDR3 comprises 17 residues. CDR1 and CDR2 (germline): DFQATT, SNEGSKA (reference sequence). Written as DNA, the CDR3 is TGCAGTGCGTCCCCCCGGGCTAGCGGGGGGGGCACAGATACGCAGTATTTT. It encodes CSASPRASGGGTDTQYF.

Only a few counts were recorded for this clonotype. V is TRBV7-2 and J is TRBJ2-7, with TRBD2 matching over 7 bases. J lost 2 bases, V lost 3 bases, and 4 bases had no gene match. The CDR3 length is 14 residues. Germline CDR1 is SGHTA and CDR2 is FQGNSA. CDR3 sequence: CASSFQRGPYEQYF. In DNA, the CDR3 is TGTGCCAGCAGCTTCCAGCGGGGACCCTACGAGCAGTACTTC.

In this sample, this clonotype turned up a few times. J is TRBJ2-1 and V is TRBV20-1; no firm D call. The CDR3 is 10 amino acids. CDR1 is DFQATT and CDR2 is SNEGSKA in the germline V gene (reference sequence). V gave up 7 bases and J gave up 5 bases, with 6 bases separating them. Here the CDR3 DNA reads TGCAGTGTACGCGACAATGAGCAGTTCTTC. Translating it yields CSVRDNEQFF.

The chain combines TRBV6-1 with TRBJ2-1; 8 nucleotides line up with TRBD2. CDR1 is MNHNS, CDR2 SASEGT, per germline. The CDR3 has 14 residues. V gave up 8 bases and J gave up 4 bases; unmatched junction bases: 7. The CDR3 protein is CASFPGLEYNEQFF. CDR3 DNA sequence: TGTGCCAGCTTCCCGGGACTAGAGTACAATGAGCAGTTCTTC.